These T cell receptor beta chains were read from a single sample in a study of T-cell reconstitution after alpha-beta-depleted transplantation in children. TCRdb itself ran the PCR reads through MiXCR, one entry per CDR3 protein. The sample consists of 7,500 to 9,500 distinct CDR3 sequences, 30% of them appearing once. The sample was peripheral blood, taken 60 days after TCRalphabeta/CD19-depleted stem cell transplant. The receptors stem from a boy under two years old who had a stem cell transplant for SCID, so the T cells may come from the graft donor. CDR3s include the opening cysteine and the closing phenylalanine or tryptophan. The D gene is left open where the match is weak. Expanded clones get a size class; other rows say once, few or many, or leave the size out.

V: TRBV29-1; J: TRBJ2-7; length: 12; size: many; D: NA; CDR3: CSVEEGLGEQYF; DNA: TGCAGCGTTGAAGAAGGGCTGGGGGAGCAGTACTTC
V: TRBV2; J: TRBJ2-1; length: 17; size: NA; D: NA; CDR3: CASSEALGFIGYNEQFF; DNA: TGTGCCAGCAGTGAAGCGCTCGGGTTTATCGGATACAATGAGCAGTTCTTC
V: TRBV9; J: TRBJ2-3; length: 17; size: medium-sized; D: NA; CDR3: CASSVPYPAGGTDTQYF; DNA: TGTGCCAGCAGCGTCCCCTACCCGGCGGGTGGCACAGATACGCAGTATTTT
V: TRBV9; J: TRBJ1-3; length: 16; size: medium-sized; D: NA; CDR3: CASSARPKMDGNTIYF; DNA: TGTGCCAGCAGCGCACGACCGAAAATGGACGGAAACACCATATATTTT
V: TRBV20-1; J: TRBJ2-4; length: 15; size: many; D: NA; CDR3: CSARAWGSSQNIQYF; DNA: TGCAGTGCTAGAGCCTGGGGATCCAGCCAAAACATTCAGTACTTC
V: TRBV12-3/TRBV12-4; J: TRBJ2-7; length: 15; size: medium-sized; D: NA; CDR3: CASSTTGKPPYEQYF; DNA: TGTGCCAGCAGTACAACAGGGAAACCTCCCTACGAGCAGTACTTC
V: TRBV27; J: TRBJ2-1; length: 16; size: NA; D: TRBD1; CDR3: CASKRDRGFIYNEQFF; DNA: TGTGCCAGCAAGAGGGACAGGGGATTCATCTACAATGAGCAGTTCTTC
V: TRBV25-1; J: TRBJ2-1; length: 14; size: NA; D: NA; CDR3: CASSEWIGGNEQFF; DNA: TGTGCCAGCAGTGAATGGATAGGGGGTAATGAGCAGTTCTTC
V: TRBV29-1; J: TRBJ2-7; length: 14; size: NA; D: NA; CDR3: CSGSSGTGSYEQYF; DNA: TGCAGCGGGTCTTCAGGGACTGGGTCCTACGAGCAGTACTTC
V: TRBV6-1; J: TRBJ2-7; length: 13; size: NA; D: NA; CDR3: CASGRDRDYEQYF; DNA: TGTGCCAGCGGACGGGACCGTGACTACGAGCAGTACTTC
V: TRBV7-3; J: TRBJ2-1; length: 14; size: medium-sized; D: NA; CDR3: CASSYRLDFNEQFF; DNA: TGTGCCAGCAGCTATCGACTAGACTTCAATGAGCAGTTCTTC
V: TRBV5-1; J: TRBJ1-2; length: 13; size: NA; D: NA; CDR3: CASSLAKGGGYTF; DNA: TGCGCCAGCAGCTTGGCCAAGGGAGGTGGCTACACCTTC
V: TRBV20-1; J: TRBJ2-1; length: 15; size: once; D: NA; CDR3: CSARDWRPGNNEQFF; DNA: TGCAGTGCTAGAGATTGGCGGCCTGGTAACAATGAGCAGTTCTTC
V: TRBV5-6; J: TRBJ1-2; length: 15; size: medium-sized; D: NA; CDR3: CASSRGAGKRYGYTF; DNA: TGTGCCAGCAGCCGCGGCGCAGGGAAGCGCTATGGCTACACCTTC
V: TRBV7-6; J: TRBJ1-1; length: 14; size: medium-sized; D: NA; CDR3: CASSKDLLNTEAFF; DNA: TGTGCCAGCAGCAAGGACCTTCTGAACACTGAAGCTTTCTTT
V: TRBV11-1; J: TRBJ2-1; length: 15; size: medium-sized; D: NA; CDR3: CASSLFQGAVNEQFF; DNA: TGTGCCAGCAGCTTATTTCAGGGTGCCGTCAATGAGCAGTTCTTC
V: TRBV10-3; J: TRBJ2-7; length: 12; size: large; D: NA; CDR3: CAIILIEHEQYF; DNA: TGTGCCATCATATTGATAGAGCACGAGCAGTACTTC
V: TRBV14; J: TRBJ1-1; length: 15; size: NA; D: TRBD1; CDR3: CASSSRTGMNTEAFF; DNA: TGTGCCAGCAGCTCTCGGACAGGAATGAACACTGAAGCTTTCTTT
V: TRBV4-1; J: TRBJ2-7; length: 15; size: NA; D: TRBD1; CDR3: CASSQARTGSLEQYF; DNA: TGCGCCAGCAGCCAAGCCCGGACAGGATCCTTGGAGCAGTACTTC
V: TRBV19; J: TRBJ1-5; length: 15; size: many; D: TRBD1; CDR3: CASSPGTVRNQPQHF; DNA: TGTGCCAGTAGTCCCGGGACAGTAAGAAATCAGCCCCAGCATTTT
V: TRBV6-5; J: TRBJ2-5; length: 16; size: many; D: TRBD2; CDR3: CASSSASGGIRETQYF; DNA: TGTGCCAGCAGTTCTGCTAGCGGGGGGATAAGAGAGACCCAGTACTTC
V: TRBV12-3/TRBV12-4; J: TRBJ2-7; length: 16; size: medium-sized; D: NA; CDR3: CASSRVTPLLICEQYF; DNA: TGTGCCAGCAGTCGAGTTACCCCCTTGTTGATCTGCGAGCAGTACTTC
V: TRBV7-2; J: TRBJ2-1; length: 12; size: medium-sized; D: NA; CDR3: CASSLWYNEQFF; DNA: TGTGCCAGCAGCTTATGGTACAATGAGCAGTTCTTC
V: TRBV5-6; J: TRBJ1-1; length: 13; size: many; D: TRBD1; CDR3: CASSLTGGTEAFF; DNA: TGTGCCAGCAGCTTGACAGGGGGCACTGAAGCTTTCTTT
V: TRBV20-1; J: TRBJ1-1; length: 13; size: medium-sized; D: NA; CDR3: CSATQGISGEAFF; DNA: TGCAGTGCCACACAGGGAATATCAGGTGAAGCTTTCTTT
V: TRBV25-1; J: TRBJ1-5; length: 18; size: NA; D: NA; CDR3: CAISSGLLCWALHQPQHF; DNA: TGTGCCATCAGCTCCGGGCTCCTCTGCTGGGCACTGCATCAGCCCCAGCATTTT
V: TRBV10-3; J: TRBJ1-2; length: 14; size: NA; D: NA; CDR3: CAISPVKSSYGYTF; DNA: TGTGCCATCAGCCCAGTGAAGTCTTCGTATGGCTACACCTTC
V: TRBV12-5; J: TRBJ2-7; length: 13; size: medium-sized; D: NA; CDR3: CASGLVGLGEQYF; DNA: TGTGCTAGTGGTTTGGTAGGACTGGGGGAGCAGTACTTC
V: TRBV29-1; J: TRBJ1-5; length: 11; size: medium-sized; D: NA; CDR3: CSVSKDQPQHF; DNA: TGCAGCGTATCAAAGGATCAGCCCCAGCATTTT
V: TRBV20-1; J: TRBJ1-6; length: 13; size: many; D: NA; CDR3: CSASAEVNSPLHF; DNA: TGCAGTGCTAGTGCCGAAGTTAATTCACCCCTCCACTTT
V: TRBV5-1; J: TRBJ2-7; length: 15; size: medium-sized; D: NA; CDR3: CASSLVHGVSYEQYF; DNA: TGCGCCAGCAGCTTGGTGCACGGAGTCTCCTACGAGCAGTACTTC
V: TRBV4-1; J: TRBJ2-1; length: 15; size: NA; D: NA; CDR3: CASSQASGPYNEQFF; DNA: TGCGCCAGCAGCCAAGCCAGCGGGCCCTACAATGAGCAGTTCTTC
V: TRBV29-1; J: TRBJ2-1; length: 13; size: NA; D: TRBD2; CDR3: CSTPGLAYNEQFF; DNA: TGCAGCACCCCGGGACTAGCTTATAATGAGCAGTTCTTC
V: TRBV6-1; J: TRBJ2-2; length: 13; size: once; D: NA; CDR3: CASRNTNTGELFF; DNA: TGTGCCAGCAGAAACACGAACACCGGGGAGCTGTTTTTT
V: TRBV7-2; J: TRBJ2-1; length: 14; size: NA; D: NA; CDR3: CASSLDRSYNEQFF; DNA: TGTGCCAGCAGCTTGGATAGGTCCTACAATGAGCAGTTCTTC
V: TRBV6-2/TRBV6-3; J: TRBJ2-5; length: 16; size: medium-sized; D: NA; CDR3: CASSRRCKGRQETQYF; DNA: TGTGCCAGCAGCCGCAGATGTAAGGGTCGGCAAGAGACCCAGTACTTC
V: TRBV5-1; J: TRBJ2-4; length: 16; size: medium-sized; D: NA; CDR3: CASSWQYGLGTNIQYF; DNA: TGCGCCAGCAGCTGGCAATACGGGCTCGGAACGAACATTCAGTACTTC
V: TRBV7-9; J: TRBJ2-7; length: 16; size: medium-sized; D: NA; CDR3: CASSSFWGSRTYEQYF; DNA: TGTGCCAGCAGCTCTTTCTGGGGCTCCAGGACCTACGAGCAGTACTTC
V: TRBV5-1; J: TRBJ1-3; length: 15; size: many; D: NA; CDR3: CASHWTDSSGNTIYF; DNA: TGCGCCAGCCATTGGACAGATTCATCTGGAAACACCATATATTTT
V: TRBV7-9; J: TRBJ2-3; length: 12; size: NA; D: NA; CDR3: CASSLLPDTQYF; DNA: TGTGCCAGCAGCTTATTGCCAGATACGCAGTATTTT
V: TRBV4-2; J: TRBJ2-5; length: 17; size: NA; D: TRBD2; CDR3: CASSQDILAGNPETQYF; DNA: TGTGCCAGCAGCCAAGATATACTAGCGGGGAATCCAGAGACCCAGTACTTC
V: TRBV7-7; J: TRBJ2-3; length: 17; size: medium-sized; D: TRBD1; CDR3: CASSPWTGGLGTDTQYF; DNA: TGTGCCAGCAGCCCTTGGACAGGCGGGCTTGGCACAGATACGCAGTATTTT
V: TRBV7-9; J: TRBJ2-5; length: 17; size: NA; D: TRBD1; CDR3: CASSNPRDRGPRETQYF; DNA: TGTGCCAGCAGCAACCCCCGCGACAGGGGGCCTAGGGAGACCCAGTACTTC
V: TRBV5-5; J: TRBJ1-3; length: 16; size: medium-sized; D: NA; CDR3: CASRRIRSRPGNTIYF; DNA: TGTGCCAGCAGACGGATCAGGAGTAGGCCTGGAAACACCATATATTTT
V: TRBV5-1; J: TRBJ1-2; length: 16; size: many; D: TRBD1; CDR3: CASSSPVGQGADGYTF; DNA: TGCGCCAGCAGCTCCCCGGTGGGACAGGGGGCGGATGGCTACACCTTC
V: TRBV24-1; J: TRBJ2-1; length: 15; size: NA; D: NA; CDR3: CATSDLDSLHREQFF; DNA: TGTGCCACCAGTGACCTGGACTCTCTCCACAGGGAGCAGTTCTTC
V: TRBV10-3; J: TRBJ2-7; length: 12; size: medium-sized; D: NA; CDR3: CAPGQGGYEQYF; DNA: TGTGCCCCGGGGCAGGGGGGCTACGAGCAGTACTTC
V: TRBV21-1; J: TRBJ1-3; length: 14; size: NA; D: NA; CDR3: CASSKAGQGNTIYF; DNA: TGTGCCAGCAGCAAAGCGGGACAGGGAAACACCATATATTTT
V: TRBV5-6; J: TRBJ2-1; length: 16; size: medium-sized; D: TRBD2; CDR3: CASSWRLAGSYNEQFF; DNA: TGTGCCAGCAGCTGGCGATTAGCGGGGTCCTACAATGAGCAGTTCTTC
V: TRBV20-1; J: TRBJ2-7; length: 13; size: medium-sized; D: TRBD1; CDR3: CSARDDRVYEQYF; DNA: TGCAGTGCTAGAGACGACAGGGTCTACGAGCAGTACTTC
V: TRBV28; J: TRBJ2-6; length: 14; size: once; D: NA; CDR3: CASSILSGANVLTF; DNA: TGTGCCAGCAGCATACTATCTGGGGCCAACGTCCTGACTTTC
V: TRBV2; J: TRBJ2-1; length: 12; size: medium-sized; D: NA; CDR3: CASSRGVGEQFF; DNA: TGTGCCAGCAGCCGAGGGGTAGGTGAGCAGTTCTTC
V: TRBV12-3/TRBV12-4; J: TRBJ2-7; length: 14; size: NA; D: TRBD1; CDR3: CASSRTGRSHEQYF; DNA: TGTGCCAGCAGTCGGACAGGGAGGTCTCACGAGCAGTACTTC
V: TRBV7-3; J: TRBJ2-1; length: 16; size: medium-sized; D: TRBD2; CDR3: CASSARAGQPYNEQFF; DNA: TGTGCCAGCAGCGCCCGAGCGGGGCAACCTTACAATGAGCAGTTCTTC
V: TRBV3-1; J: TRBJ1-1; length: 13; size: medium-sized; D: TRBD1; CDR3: CASSHGQGTEAFF; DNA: TGTGCCAGCAGCCATGGACAGGGGACTGAAGCTTTCTTT